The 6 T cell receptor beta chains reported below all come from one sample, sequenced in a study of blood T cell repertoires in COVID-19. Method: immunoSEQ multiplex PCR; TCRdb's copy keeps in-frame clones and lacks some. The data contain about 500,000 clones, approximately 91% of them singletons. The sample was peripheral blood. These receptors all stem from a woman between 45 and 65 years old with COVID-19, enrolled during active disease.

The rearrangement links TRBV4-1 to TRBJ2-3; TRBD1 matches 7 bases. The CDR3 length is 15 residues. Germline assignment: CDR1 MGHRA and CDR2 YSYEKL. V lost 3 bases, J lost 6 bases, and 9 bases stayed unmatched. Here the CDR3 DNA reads TGCGCCAGCAGCCAGCGTGAGGGGGCGGGTGATACGCAGTATTTT. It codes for CASSQREGAGDTQYF.

CDR3 coding DNA: TGCGCCAGCAGCCTGGTTCAGGGTACTGGGGCCAACGTCCTGACTTTC. Encoded protein: CASSLVQGTGANVLTF. V is TRBV5-1 and J is TRBJ2-6; the D gene is possibly TRBD1 (5 bases). This CDR3 region has 16 residues. The V end was cut by 4 bases, the J end by 2 bases, with 13 bases between. Per germline, CDR1 SGHRS and CDR2 YFSETQ.

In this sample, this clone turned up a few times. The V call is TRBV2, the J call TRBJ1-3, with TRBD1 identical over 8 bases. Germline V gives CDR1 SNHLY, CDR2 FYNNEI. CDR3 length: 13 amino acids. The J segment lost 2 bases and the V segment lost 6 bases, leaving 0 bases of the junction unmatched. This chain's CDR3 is CASRDRAGNTIYF. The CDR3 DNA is TGTGCCAGCAGGGACAGGGCTGGAAACACCATATATTTT. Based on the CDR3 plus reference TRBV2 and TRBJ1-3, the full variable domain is EPEVTQTPSHQVTQMGQEVILRCVPISNHLYFYWYRQILGQKVEFLVSFYNNEISEKSEIFDDQFSVERPDGSNFTLKIRSTKLEDSAMYFCASRDRAGNTIYFGEGSWLTVV.

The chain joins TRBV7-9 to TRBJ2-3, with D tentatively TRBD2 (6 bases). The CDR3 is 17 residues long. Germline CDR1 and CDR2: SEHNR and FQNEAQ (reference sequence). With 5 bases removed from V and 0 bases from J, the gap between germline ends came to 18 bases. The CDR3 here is CASSPPPAGLSTDTQYF. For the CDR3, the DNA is TGTGCCAGCAGCCCCCCTCCGGCGGGGCTCAGCACAGATACGCAGTATTTT.

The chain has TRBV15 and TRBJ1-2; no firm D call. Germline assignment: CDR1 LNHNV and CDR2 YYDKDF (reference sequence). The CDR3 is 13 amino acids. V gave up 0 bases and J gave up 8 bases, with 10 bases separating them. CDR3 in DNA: TGTGCCACCAGCAGAGATCGGTCACGGGGCTACACCTTC. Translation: CATSRDRSRGYTF.

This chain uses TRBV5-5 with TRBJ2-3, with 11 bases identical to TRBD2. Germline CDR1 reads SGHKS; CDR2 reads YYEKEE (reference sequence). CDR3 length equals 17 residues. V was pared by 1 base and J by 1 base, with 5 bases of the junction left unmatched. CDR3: CASSLTSGGPRTDTQYF. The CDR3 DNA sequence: TGTGCCAGCAGCTTGACTAGCGGGGGTCCCCGCACAGATACGCAGTATTTT.